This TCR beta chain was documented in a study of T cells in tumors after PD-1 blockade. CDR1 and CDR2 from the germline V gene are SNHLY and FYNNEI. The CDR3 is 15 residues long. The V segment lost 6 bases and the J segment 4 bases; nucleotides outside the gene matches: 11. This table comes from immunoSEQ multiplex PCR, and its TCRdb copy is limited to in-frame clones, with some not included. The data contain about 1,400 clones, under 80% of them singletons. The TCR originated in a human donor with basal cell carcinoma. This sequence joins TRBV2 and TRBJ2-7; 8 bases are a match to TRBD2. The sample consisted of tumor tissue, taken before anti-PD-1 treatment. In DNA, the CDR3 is TGTGCCAGCAGCCGACTACTAGCGGTCGGGTACGAGCAGTACTTC. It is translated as CASSRLLAVGYEQYF.